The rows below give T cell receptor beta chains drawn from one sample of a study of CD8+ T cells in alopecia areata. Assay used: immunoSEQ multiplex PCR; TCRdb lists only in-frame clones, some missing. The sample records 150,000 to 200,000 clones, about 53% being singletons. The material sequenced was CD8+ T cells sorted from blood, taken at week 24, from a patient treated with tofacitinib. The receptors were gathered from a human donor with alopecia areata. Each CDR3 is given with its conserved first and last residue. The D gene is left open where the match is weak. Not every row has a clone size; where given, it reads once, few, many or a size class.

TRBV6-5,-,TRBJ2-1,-,CASSYSGPGNEQFF,TGTGCCAGCAGTTACTCAGGGCCGGGAAATGAGCAGTTCTTC
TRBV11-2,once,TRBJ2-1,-,CASSLNPPLEQFF,TGTGCCAGCAGCTTAAACCCTCCCCTTGAGCAGTTCTTC
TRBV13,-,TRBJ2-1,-,CASSLGQSSYNEQFF,TGTGCCAGCAGCTTGGGCCAGAGCTCCTACAATGAGCAGTTCTTC
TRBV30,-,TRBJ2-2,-,CAWTSTSGELFF,TGTGCCTGGACTAGTACGTCCGGGGAGCTGTTTTTT
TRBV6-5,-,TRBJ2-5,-,CASSYLGAQGETQYF,TGTGCCAGCAGTTACTTGGGGGCCCAGGGGGAGACCCAGTACTTC
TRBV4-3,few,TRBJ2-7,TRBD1,CASSQTRGREQYF,TGCGCCAGCAGCCAAACCAGGGGGCGCGAGCAGTACTTC
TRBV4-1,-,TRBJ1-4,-,CASSRLHREGNEKLFF,TGCGCCAGCAGCCGCCTCCACCGGGAAGGTAATGAAAAACTGTTTTTT
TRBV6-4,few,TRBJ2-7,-,CASSASVGYEQYF,TGTGCCAGCAGTGCCAGTGTCGGGTACGAGCAGTACTTC
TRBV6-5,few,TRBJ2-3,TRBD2,CASSGTSYDTQYF,TGTGCCAGCAGTGGGACTAGCTACGATACGCAGTATTTT
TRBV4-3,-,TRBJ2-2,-,CASSQGRSGGELFF,TGCGCCAGCAGCCAAGGGCGGTCAGGCGGGGAGCTGTTTTTT
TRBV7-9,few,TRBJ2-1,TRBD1,CASSPRDSSYNEQFF,TGTGCCAGCAGCCCACGGGACAGCTCCTACAATGAGCAGTTCTTC
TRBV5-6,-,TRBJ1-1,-,CASSLGLGVTEAFF,TGTGCCAGCAGCTTGGGGTTGGGGGTTACTGAAGCTTTCTTT
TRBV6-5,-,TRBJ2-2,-,CASRYSGELFF,TGTGCCAGCAGATACTCCGGGGAGCTGTTTTTT
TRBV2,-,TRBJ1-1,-,CASSEARGGLNTEAFF,TGTGCCAGCAGTGAAGCTAGAGGGGGTTTAAACACTGAAGCTTTCTTT
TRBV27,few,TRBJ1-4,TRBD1,CASTAGGNEKLFF,TGTGCCAGCACGGCAGGGGGGAATGAAAAACTGTTTTTT
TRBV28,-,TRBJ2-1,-,CASSLEGSSYNEQFF,TGTGCCAGCAGCCTAGAGGGGAGCTCCTACAATGAGCAGTTCTTC
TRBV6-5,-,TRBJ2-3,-,CASSYPGLTDTQYF,TGTGCCAGCAGTTATCCAGGTTTGACAGATACGCAGTATTTT